This T cell receptor (beta chain) emerged from a study of T cells in Graves' hyperthyroidism and ophthalmopathy. Fresh peripheral blood, under 13 ml, yielded the PBMCs. The CDR3 regions of TCR beta were amplified from RNA transcripts. Using the HTBI primer set, a first-round RT-PCR was run on the TCR CDR3. MiXCR, applied by TCRdb to the multiplex PCR reads, yields one record per CDR3 protein. Here the sample spans some 550,000 distinct CDR3 sequences, about 16% being singletons. This CDR3 is built from 15 residues. V was cut by 0 bases and J by 7 bases, with 15 bases left in between. CDR1 is LGHDT, CDR2 YNNKEL, per germline (reference sequence).

The clonotype comes from a middle-aged woman with Graves' ophthalmopathy. The chain joins TRBV3-1 to TRBJ2-5, with D possibly TRBD1 on 6 matching bases. The specimen was blood. The CDR3 region is CASSQDAGTRGTQYF. The CDR3, as DNA: TGTGCCAGCAGCCAAGACGCCGGGACACGGGGGACCCAGTACTTC.